Listed below are T cell receptor beta chains from one sample, sequenced in a study of OX40 agonist ivuxolimab in advanced cancers. Here immunoSEQ multiplex PCR was the method, and the copy in TCRdb shows in-frame clones only, minus some. The sample has 90,000 to 100,000 clones, around 90% seen once. The sequencing here drew on CD4+ or CD8+ T cells sorted from blood, taken in a trial of the OX40 agonist ivuxolimab. These TCRs come from an adult with an advanced solid tumor such as melanoma, head and neck, liver or kidney cancer. Both conserved end residues are part of each CDR3. D genes are given only for firm matches. Size is omitted from some rows. Given values are once, few, many or a class for expanded clones.

j_gene | len | d_gene | abundance | v_gene | CDR3nt | CDR3aa
TRBJ2-7 | 13 | TRBD2 | NA | TRBV6-5 | TGTGCCAGCAGTATAGCGGGGGGCTACGAGCAGTACTTC | CASSIAGGYEQYF
TRBJ1-4 | 16 | NA | NA | TRBV6-5 | TGTGCCAGCAGTTACTCCGGATTGGGGGGAGGTGAAAAACTGTTTTTT | CASSYSGLGGGEKLFF
TRBJ1-4 | 15 | TRBD1 | NA | TRBV7-8 | TGTGCCAGCAGCTTAGACAGGGGCGAGGGTGAAAAACTGTTTTTT | CASSLDRGEGEKLFF
TRBJ2-1 | 17 | NA | NA | TRBV5-5 | TGTGCCAGCAGCTTGGTCGGTGGGGGACTGGTCCACAATGAGCAGTTCTTC | CASSLVGGGLVHNEQFF
TRBJ2-5 | 11 | NA | NA | TRBV29-1 | TGCAGCGCACTCCCCGGGGAGACCCAGTACTTC | CSALPGETQYF
TRBJ1-1 | 17 | TRBD1 | NA | TRBV5-1 | TGCGCCAGCAGCTGGACCGGGACAGGGGGCGTAGACACTGAAGCTTTCTTT | CASSWTGTGGVDTEAFF
TRBJ2-5 | 15 | NA | NA | TRBV11-1 | TGTGCCAGCAGACCATTTCCGGGGCCACAAGAGACCCAGTACTTC | CASRPFPGPQETQYF
TRBJ1-2 | 15 | TRBD1 | NA | TRBV18 | TGTGCCAGCTCACTTTCGACAGGGGTGTACTATGGCTACACCTTC | CASSLSTGVYYGYTF
TRBJ1-5 | 15 | TRBD1 | NA | TRBV2 | TGTGCCAGCAGTGAACTAGGGGGCAGCAATCAGCCCCAGCATTTT | CASSELGGSNQPQHF
TRBJ1-3 | 14 | NA | NA | TRBV6-1 | TGTGCCACCCGGACGGGAAACTCTGGAAACACCATATATTTT | CATRTGNSGNTIYF
TRBJ1-1 | 13 | TRBD1 | NA | TRBV7-3 | TGTGCCAGCAGCTTAAACAGGGGCACTGAAGCTTTCTTT | CASSLNRGTEAFF
TRBJ2-7 | 12 | NA | NA | TRBV30 | TGTGCCTGGAGCAGTACGGGTTACGAGCAGTACTTC | CAWSSTGYEQYF
TRBJ2-7 | 15 | NA | NA | TRBV5-1 | TGCGCCAGCAGCCGTGCTAGGGCAGACTCCTACGAGCAGTACTTC | CASSRARADSYEQYF
TRBJ2-3 | 13 | TRBD1 | NA | TRBV7-8 | TGTGCCAGCAGCTCAAACCAGGGGGCTACGCAGTATTTT | CASSSNQGATQYF
TRBJ1-5 | 14 | NA | NA | TRBV6-5 | TGTGCCAGCAGTCAGAGGACTGGCAATCAGCCCCAGCATTTT | CASSQRTGNQPQHF
TRBJ2-6 | 20 | NA | NA | TRBV27 | TGTGCCAGCAGTTTACAGCCCCGACGGGGGCTAGCCTCTGGGGCCAACGTCCTGACTTTC | CASSLQPRRGLASGANVLTF
TRBJ2-1 | 15 | TRBD1 | once | TRBV6-5 | TGTGCCAGCAGTTACAGACAGGGTCGCGTCGGTGAGCAGTTCTTC | CASSYRQGRVGEQFF
TRBJ2-7 | 16 | TRBD2 | NA | TRBV5-6 | TGTGCCAGCAGCTTGGTTGGGACTAGCGTCTCCTACGAGCAGTACTTC | CASSLVGTSVSYEQYF
TRBJ2-7 | 14 | NA | few | TRBV7-6 | TGTGCCAGCAGCACCCAGACTGGAGGGACCGAGCAGTACTTC | CASSTQTGGTEQYF
TRBJ2-6 | 13 | NA | once | TRBV2 | TGTGCCAGTTCCTCCACTGGGGCCAACGTCCTGACTTTC | CASSSTGANVLTF
TRBJ2-3 | 13 | NA | NA | TRBV7-2 | TGTGCCAGCAGCTCCGGGACTGGAGATACGCAGTATTTT | CASSSGTGDTQYF
TRBJ2-5 | 17 | TRBD2 | NA | TRBV4-1 | TGCGCCAGCAGCCGAGGCCAGGGTACTAGCGGGCAAGAGACCCAGTACTTC | CASSRGQGTSGQETQYF
TRBJ2-7 | 15 | NA | NA | TRBV27 | TGTGCCAGCAGAATCGAGGGGCTAAGGGTTTACGAGCAGTACTTC | CASRIEGLRVYEQYF
TRBJ2-7 | 15 | NA | NA | TRBV23-1 | TGCGCCAGCAGTAAACTAGCAGGGATCTCCTACGAGCAGTACTTC | CASSKLAGISYEQYF
TRBJ2-1 | 14 | NA | NA | TRBV27 | TGTGCCAGCCAAATGGACGGCGTGGCCGATGAGCAGTTCTTC | CASQMDGVADEQFF
TRBJ1-2 | 15 | TRBD1 | NA | TRBV6-6 | TGTGCCAGCAGTTACTCGACAGGGTCGGGCTATGGCTACACCTTC | CASSYSTGSGYGYTF
TRBJ2-1 | 12 | NA | NA | TRBV7-9 | TGTGCCAGCACTACACTCCCCAATGAGCAGTTCTTC | CASTTLPNEQFF
TRBJ2-2 | 14 | TRBD2 | NA | TRBV6-1 | TGTGCCAGCAGTGGACTTCTAGCGGGCGGGGAGCTGTTTTTT | CASSGLLAGGELFF
TRBJ2-7 | 13 | NA | once | TRBV6-1 | TGTGCCAGCAGTGTAGCCGAGACCTACGAGCAGTACTTC | CASSVAETYEQYF